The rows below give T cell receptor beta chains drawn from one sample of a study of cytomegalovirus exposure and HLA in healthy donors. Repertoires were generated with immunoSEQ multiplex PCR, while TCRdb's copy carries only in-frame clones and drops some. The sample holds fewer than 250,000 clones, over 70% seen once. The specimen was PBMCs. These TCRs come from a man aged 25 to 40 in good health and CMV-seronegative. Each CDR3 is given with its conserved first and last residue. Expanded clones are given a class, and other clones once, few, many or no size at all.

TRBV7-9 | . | CASSLVSPSETQYF
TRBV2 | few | CASLGQEGQPQHF
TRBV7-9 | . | CASFRDYEQFF
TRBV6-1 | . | CASRPGQYSNQPQHF
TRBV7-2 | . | CASSFNWRGTGELFF
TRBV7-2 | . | CASSSRTGDSPLHF
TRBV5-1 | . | CASGRDGTAQETQYF
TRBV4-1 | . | CASSRQFLTSGGNTDTQYF
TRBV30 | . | CAWRESSGYTF
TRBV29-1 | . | CSVVWGVGANGLTF
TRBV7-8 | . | CASSSVQNTIYF
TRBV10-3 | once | CAISESTENTEAFF
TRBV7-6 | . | CASSRTSQETQYF
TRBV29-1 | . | CSATSVSDGELFF
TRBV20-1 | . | CSARDATKQFF
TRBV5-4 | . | CASSLEGTRFYEQYF
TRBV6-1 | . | CASRAQGMRDTEAFF
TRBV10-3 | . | CAISSPQGSGGVGEQFF
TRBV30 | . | CAWRTGPNTEAFF
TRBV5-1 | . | CASSGTGSTDTQYF
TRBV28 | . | CASSFTGGNQPQHF
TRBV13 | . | CASKLVGGSRRTGELFF
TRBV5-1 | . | CASSLVPTTGELFF
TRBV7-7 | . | CASSLGRGYEQYF
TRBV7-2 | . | CASSLGRGSNQPQHF
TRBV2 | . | CASGYRANEKLFF
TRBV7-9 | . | CASSTEESSGANVLTF
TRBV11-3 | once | CASSPDRVPYEQYF
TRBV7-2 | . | CASSFGDYGLYF
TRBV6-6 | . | CASSYRDKNIQYF
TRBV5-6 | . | CASRKTEQETQYF
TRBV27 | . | CASSLGPAGDGYEQYF
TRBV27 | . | CASRSLRVDGYTF
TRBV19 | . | CASSIRTGGRHGNTIYF
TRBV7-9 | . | CASSLSTGETQYF
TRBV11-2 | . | CASSTRTGSGTEAFF